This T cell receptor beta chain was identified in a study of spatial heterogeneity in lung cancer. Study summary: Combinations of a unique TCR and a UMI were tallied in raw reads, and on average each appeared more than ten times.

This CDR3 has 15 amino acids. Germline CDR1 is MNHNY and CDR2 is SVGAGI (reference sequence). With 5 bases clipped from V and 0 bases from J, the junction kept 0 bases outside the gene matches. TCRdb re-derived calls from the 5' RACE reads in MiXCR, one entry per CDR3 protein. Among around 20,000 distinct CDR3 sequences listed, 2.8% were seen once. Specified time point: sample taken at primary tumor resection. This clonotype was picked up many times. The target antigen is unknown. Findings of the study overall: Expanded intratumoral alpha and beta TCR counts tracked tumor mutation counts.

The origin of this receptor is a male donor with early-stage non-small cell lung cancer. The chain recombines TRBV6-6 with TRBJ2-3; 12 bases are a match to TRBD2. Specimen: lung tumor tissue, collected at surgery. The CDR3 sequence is CASSTSGRSTDTQYF. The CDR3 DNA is TGTGCCAGCAGTACTAGCGGGAGGAGCACAGATACGCAGTATTTT.